This paragraph reports one T cell receptor beta chain. Original methodology: Cell counts per sample came from amplifying reference gene primers. The repertoire was sequenced with immunoSEQ multiplex PCR; TCRdb's copy has only in-frame clones and lacks some. That table supplies the V and J calls and clone size; D and trimming were determined from the DNA. The table shows approximately 230,000 clones, with 80% to 90% occurring only once. The data stem from a study of blood T cell repertoires in COVID-19. Overall study: COVID-19 samples from acute and convalescent phases originated in the United States, Italy and Spain. Nucleic acid was either cDNA or gDNA, and it came from T cells, B-cell-depleted T cells, or PBMCs.

This CDR3 is built from 17 residues. Germline values: CDR1 MNHEY, CDR2 SVGEGT. Unmatched junction bases numbered 2, after V lost 0 bases and J lost 0 bases. V gene TRBV6-2 or TRBV6-3 combines with J gene TRBJ2-6; the match to TRBD2 covers 7 bases. The receptor's source is a man older than 75 with acute or convalescent COVID-19. Material for sequencing was peripheral blood. DNA for the CDR3: TGTGCCAGCAGTTACTCGACTAGCAGCTCTGGGGCCAACGTCCTGACTTTC. Translating gives CASSYSTSSSGANVLTF.